This TCR beta chain was sequenced in a study of regulatory and conventional T cells in RAG deficiency. Study findings and constraints: Patient subsets had shorter CDR3s; Omenn Treg-Tconv overlap exceeded 75%. Treg unique TCR beta sequences were approximately 99-fold fewer in Omenn syndrome and CID/AS patients than controls. Shannon entropy was markedly lower and Simpson indices higher in RAG-deficient patients than control T-cell subsets.

Points on this clone: Its antigen is undetermined.

Regulatory T cells were sorted from blood as CD4+ CD25-high CD127-low cells. With 5 bases removed from V and 10 bases from J, the gap between germline ends came to 14 bases. This CDR3 spans 12 amino acids. Germline V gene sequence: CDR1 MNHNY, CDR2 SVGAGI (reference sequence). Profiled with immunoSEQ multiplex PCR; TCRdb holds only in-frame clones, not every one. The sample has around 29,000 clones, 75% to 95% seen once. The sample also formed part of further work on regulatory T cells. That study reports: The PCR used 52 TRBV and 13 TRBJ primers.

Input material: Tregs sorted from blood. The rearrangement uses TRBV6-6 and TRBJ1-1; D is possibly TRBD1 (6 bases). This TCR was recovered from a human donor in good health. This chain's CDR3 is CASSTRTVGAFF. Here the CDR3 DNA reads TGTGCCAGCAGTACGCGGACAGTTGGAGCTTTCTTT.